Each of the 6 T cell receptor beta chains below was sequenced from the same sample in a study of tumor-infiltrating lymphocytes in primary liver carcinoma. TCR beta cDNA was made from around 460 ng total RNA with a constant-region primer. Sequencing libraries for TCR beta derived from three nested multiplex PCR rounds that used slightly modified ARM-PCR. Running 9 to 10 cycles apiece, the first two PCR rounds relied on TRBV1-TRBV30 forward primers together with a C-beta reverse primer. Using its own MiXCR run on the multiplex PCR reads, TCRdb lists one record per CDR3 protein. The table lists around 330,000 distinct CDR3 sequences, 55% to 65% of them singletons, with roughly 9% in the top ten. For blood RNA, unsorted whole blood served as the source, and germline DNA was extracted too. Sequencing input: peripheral blood. The receptors originated from a man aged 35-49 years with primary liver carcinoma and hepatitis B virus infection.

This chain links TRBV24-1 with TRBJ1-2; TRBD1 matches 9 bases. The CDR3 has 15 residues. Germline V gives CDR1 KGHDR, CDR2 SFDVKD. The trim removed 4 bases at V and 8 bases at J, leaving 10 bases unmatched. This chain's CDR3 is CATSESDRGALGYTF. In DNA, the CDR3 is TGTGCCACCAGTGAATCGGACAGGGGCGCGTTAGGCTACACCTTC.

This clonotype has only one observation. This may be a read error: a much more frequent sequence differs by one nucleotide. The chain is built from TRBV29-1 and TRBJ2-7, with D unresolved. Germline lookup yields CDR1 SQVTM and CDR2 ANQGSEA. This CDR3 region has 12 residues. V dropped 1 base and J dropped 8 bases, with 12 bases sitting between them. Here the CDR3 DNA reads TGCAGCGTTGAAGTAGCCAGATACAAGCAGTACTTC. Encoded protein: CSVEVARYKQYF.

As concerns this clonotype: One end of the junction does not line up with germline, which may come from a read error. V gene TRBV5-5 combines with J gene TRBJ1-4; no clear D. CDR1 is SGHKS and CDR2 is YYEKEE in the germline V gene (reference sequence). The CDR3 spans 15 residues. In nucleotides, the CDR3 is TGTGCCAGCAGCTTAAGAATACAGAATAATGAAAAACCGTTTTTT. Protein: CASSLRIQNNEKPFF.

As for this clonotype: One base away lies a much larger clone, so this may be a sequencing read error. This chain joins TRBV6-2 or TRBV6-3 and TRBJ2-7, with D uncertain. Looked up from germline, CDR1 is MNHEY and CDR2 is SVGEGT. CDR3 size: 13 residues. CDR3 amino acids: CASSYTTYYEQCF. The CDR3 nucleotides read TGTGCCAGCAGTTACACGACATACTACGAGCAGTGCTTC.

The chain has TRBV29-1 and TRBJ2-1, with D unclear. This CDR3 is 13 amino acids long. Trimming pared 8 bases from V and 4 bases from J, leaving 15 bases between. CDR1 SQVTM and CDR2 ANQGSEA come from the germline V gene. The CDR3 region has the DNA TGCAGCCCAGAACAAGGCGGTTACAATGAGCAGTTCTTC. Its protein product is CSPEQGGYNEQFF.

J is TRBJ1-5 and V is TRBV6-5; 9 bases map to TRBD1. The CDR3 has 15 residues. V dropped 6 bases and J dropped 4; count of bases not matched to a gene: 7. Germline-derived CDR1 and CDR2 are MNHEY and SVGAGI. Written as DNA, the CDR3 is TGTGCCAGCAGCCAGGGACAGGGAAGAAATCAGCCCCAGCATTTT. Its protein is CASSQGQGRNQPQHF.